The 10 T cell receptor beta chains listed next were all sequenced from one sample in a study of control samples from healthy donors and cancer patients. Repertoires were generated with immunoSEQ multiplex PCR, while TCRdb's copy carries only in-frame clones and drops some. The sample includes more than 140,000 clones, around 94% seen only once; the top ten take around 13%. The specimen sequenced was blood. These TCRs come from a man aged 40-55 years in good health.

This clone came up once. Here the CDR3 reads CASSMARRDEQYF. CDR3 in DNA: TGTGCCAGTAGTATGGCGAGGAGGGACGAGCAGTACTTC. The V and J genes are TRBV19 and TRBJ2-7; D might be TRBD2 (6 bases). Germline loops: CDR1 LNHDA, CDR2 SQIVND (reference sequence). The ends were cut back, 3 bases at V and 5 bases at J, with 11 bases in the middle. The CDR3 covers 13 residues.

The V gene is TRBV5-5, the J gene TRBJ2-7; the match to TRBD1 covers 8 bases. Losses at the gene ends were 0 bases for V and 4 bases for J; bases not matched to a gene: 9. CDR1 is SGHKS, CDR2 YYEKEE, per germline (reference sequence). The CDR3 runs 16 residues. The CDR3 sequence: CASSLGRTGPLYEQYF. DNA of the CDR3: TGTGCCAGCAGCTTGGGTCGGACAGGGCCCCTATACGAGCAGTACTTC.

The V gene is TRBV5-1, the J gene TRBJ2-1; D is unclear. Looked up from germline, CDR1 is SGHRS and CDR2 is YFSETQ. This CDR3 has 13 residues. The germline V and J ends were trimmed by 0 bases and 6 bases, with 7 bases remaining between them. The CDR3 sequence: CASSLVSTNEQFF. CDR3 bases: TGCGCCAGCAGCTTGGTATCAACCAATGAGCAGTTCTTC.

The V call is TRBV15, the J call TRBJ2-5, with 9 bases matching TRBD2. Trimming at V came to 0 bases and at J to 5 bases, leaving 7 bases not matched to a gene. The CDR3 is 16 residues long. The germline gives CDR1 LNHNV, CDR2 YYDKDF (reference sequence). The DNA of the CDR3 is TGTGCCACCAGCAGAGACGGCGGGGGGGCAGTCGAGACCCAGTACTTC. This sequence encodes CATSRDGGGAVETQYF.

This chain joins TRBV20-1 and TRBJ2-3; D call uncertain. The V and J ends lost 5 bases and 4 bases respectively, with 7 bases between them. The CDR3 is made up of 11 amino acids. Germline V gene lookup returns CDR1 DFQATT and CDR2 SNEGSKA (reference sequence). DNA for the CDR3: TGCAGTGCTCTTGGGTCAGATACGCAGTATTTT. Translating gives CSALGSDTQYF.

V is TRBV6-2 or TRBV6-3 and J is TRBJ2-7; 8 nucleotides align to TRBD1. Per the germline V gene, CDR1 is MNHEY and CDR2 is SVGEGT. The CDR3 contains 11 residues. Germline trimming cut 5 bases from V and 9 bases from J; bases unmatched to any gene: 3. This CDR3 reads CASSLGTGQYF. The CDR3 coding sequence is TGTGCCAGCAGTCTCGGGACAGGGCAGTACTTC.

V usage is TRBV12-3 or TRBV12-4 and J usage is TRBJ1-1; D is undetermined. The V and J ends lost 5 bases and 1 base respectively, with 8 bases between them. The CDR3 runs 13 residues. The CDR3 is CASSQKTNTEAFF. The CDR3 bases are TGTGCCAGCAGTCAAAAGACGAACACTGAAGCTTTCTTT.

This chain links TRBV7-9 with TRBJ1-1, with no clear D. V gave up 7 bases and J gave up 4 bases, with 16 bases separating them. Germline-derived CDR1 and CDR2 are SEHNR and FQNEAQ (reference sequence). This CDR3 contains 14 residues. The CDR3 is CASTPSLEVTEAFF. In DNA form, the CDR3 reads TGTGCCAGCACCCCGTCGTTGGAGGTCACTGAAGCTTTCTTT.

This chain connects TRBV14 to TRBJ1-2; 7 nucleotides agree with TRBD1. The junction had 10 bases not matched to a gene; V was cut back by 1 base and J by 8 bases. CDR1 SGHDN and CDR2 FVKESK come from the germline V gene. There are 15 residues in the CDR3. CDR3 nucleotide sequence: TGTGCCAGCAGCCAAGTTAGAACAGGGGCGCGGGGCTACACCTTC. Protein sequence: CASSQVRTGARGYTF.

The rearrangement links TRBV7-8 to TRBJ1-5, with D maybe TRBD1 (6 bases). This CDR3 has 15 amino acids. The V end was cut by 2 bases, the J end by 3 bases, with 11 bases between. Germline values: CDR1 SGHVS, CDR2 FQNEAQ. The CDR3 here is CASSLLAGANQPQHF. CDR3 nucleotide sequence: TGTGCCAGCAGCTTATTGGCAGGGGCCAATCAGCCCCAGCATTTT.